Below are 25 T cell receptor beta chains sequenced from a single sample in a study of blood T cell repertoires in COVID-19. Sequencing used immunoSEQ multiplex PCR; TCRdb keeps in-frame clones, though not all of them. The data contain under 250,000 clones, around 82% of them singletons. The sample taken for sequencing was PBMCs or T cells enriched from blood (not recorded which). All receptors come from a woman in her forties or fifties who had been exposed to COVID-19.

This clone was seen a handful of times. The chain recombines TRBV6-1 with TRBJ1-3, with 7 bases fitting TRBD1. This CDR3 has 14 amino acids. CDR1 MNHNS and CDR2 SASEGT come from the germline V gene. V was clipped by 1 base and J by 5 bases; unmatched bases: 2. The CDR3 here is CASSEVQGRNTIYF. In DNA form, the CDR3 reads TGTGCCAGCAGTGAAGTACAGGGGAGAAACACCATATATTTT.

This chain joins TRBV19 and TRBJ2-2, with TRBD1 matching over 7 bases. The CDR3 loop spans 16 amino acids. CDR1 is LNHDA and CDR2 is SQIVND in the germline V gene (reference sequence). Unmatched junction bases numbered 5, after V lost 1 base and J lost 3 bases. The CDR3 loop is CASSIGQGSYTGELFF. The CDR3 DNA reads TGTGCCAGTAGTATAGGACAGGGTTCCTACACCGGGGAGCTGTTTTTT.

The chain has TRBV9 and TRBJ1-1; D not resolved. Looked up from germline, CDR1 is SGDLS and CDR2 is YYNGEE. This CDR3 contains 13 residues. V was pared by 6 bases and J by 0 bases, with 9 bases between. The CDR3 region is CASTRGMNTEAFF. As DNA, the CDR3 is TGTGCCAGCACGAGAGGGATGAACACTGAAGCTTTCTTT.

This clone turned up a few times. This sequence joins TRBV4-2 and TRBJ1-3; no reliable D call. Germline assignment: CDR1 LGHNA and CDR2 YNFKEQ. V lost 5 bases to trimming and J lost 4 bases, with 6 bases between them. This CDR3 has 12 amino acids. The CDR3 here is CASSSNGNTIYF. DNA for the CDR3: TGTGCCAGCAGCTCTAACGGAAACACCATATATTTT.

The chain is built from TRBV5-6 and TRBJ2-5; tentatively, D is TRBD2 (7 bases). The CDR3 extends over 14 amino acids. Trimming pared 4 bases from V and 6 bases from J, leaving 16 bases between. Germline values: CDR1 SGHDT, CDR2 YYEEEE. The chain's CDR3 is CASSPWGGGQTQYF. The CDR3 region has the DNA TGTGCCAGCAGCCCTTGGGGGGGCGGCCAGACCCAGTACTTC.

V and J are TRBV28 and TRBJ1-2, with D hard to call. Germline lookup yields CDR1 MDHEN and CDR2 SYDVKM. The V and J ends lost 3 bases and 7 bases respectively, with 12 bases between them. This CDR3 has 13 amino acids. Here the CDR3 DNA reads TGTGCCAGCAGTTTTAATAATCGCGGTGGCTACACCTTC. Protein sequence: CASSFNNRGGYTF.

CDR3 bases: TGTGCCAGCAGCTCCAGGTTGGGGGCGCCTAACACTGAAGCTTTCTTT. Protein: CASSSRLGAPNTEAFF. The chain employs TRBV7-2 and TRBJ1-1; possible D gene TRBD1, 6 bases. Germline CDR1 SGHTA, CDR2 FQGNSA. The CDR3 loop spans 16 amino acids. V was cut by 4 bases and J by 2 bases, with 17 bases left in between. Using reference TRBV7-2 and TRBJ1-1 for the parts outside the CDR3, the full variable domain is GAGVSQSPSNKVTEKGKDVELRCDPISGHTALYWYRQSLGQGLEFLIYFQGNSAPDKSGLPSDRFSAERTGGSVSTLTIQRTQQEDSAVYLCASSSRLGAPNTEAFFGQGTRLTVV.

The chain couples TRBV29-1 to TRBJ2-1; 16 bases are shared with TRBD2. Germline V gives CDR1 SQVTM, CDR2 ANQGSEA. The CDR3 consists of 18 residues. V trimming: 7 bases; J trimming: 8 bases; junction bases outside the gene matches: 17. The CDR3 region has the DNA TGCAGCGCTCGTTTAAAGCCGGGACTAGCGGGGGGGCATCATGAGCAGTTCTTC. It translates to CSARLKPGLAGGHHEQFF.

This clone was recorded only once. The chain carries TRBV11-3 and TRBJ1-6; 7 nucleotides line up with TRBD1. This CDR3 is 13 amino acids long. The J segment lost 12 bases and the V segment lost 5 bases, leaving 7 bases of the junction unmatched. Germline V gives CDR1 SGHNT, CDR2 YENEEA. In nucleotides, the CDR3 is TGTGCCAGCAGCCTCCGACAGGGTGGACCCCTCCACTTT. It specifies CASSLRQGGPLHF.

In this sample, this clone turned up many times. This chain connects TRBV29-1 to TRBJ2-3; 9 bases are a match to TRBD2. The CDR3 has 15 residues. The J segment lost 1 base and the V segment lost 3 bases, leaving 5 bases of the junction unmatched. Germline V gene lookup returns CDR1 SQVTM and CDR2 ANQGSEA. DNA for the CDR3: TGCAGCGTTGACCCTAGCGGGGTACGCACAGATACGCAGTATTTT. It is translated as CSVDPSGVRTDTQYF.

This chain links TRBV7-6 with TRBJ1-4, with 9 bases fitting TRBD1. Germline assignment: CDR1 SGHVS and CDR2 FNYEAQ. The CDR3 is 14 amino acids. V lost 5 bases to trimming and J lost 7 bases; unmatched junction nucleotides: 5. The CDR3 loop is CASSLTGGGEKLFF. CDR3 coding DNA: TGTGCCAGCAGCCTAACAGGGGGCGGTGAAAAACTGTTTTTT.

The rearrangement uses TRBV7-7 and TRBJ1-6; the D gene is possibly TRBD1 (6 bases). Trimming cost V 1 base and J 7 bases, with 11 bases left between them. Germline V CDR1 and CDR2: SSHAT, FNYEAQ (reference sequence). This CDR3 spans 15 amino acids. The CDR3 protein is CASSLGRTANSPLHF. In DNA, the CDR3 is TGTGCCAGCAGCTTAGGACGGACAGCGAATTCACCCCTCCACTTT.

The V call is TRBV2, the J call TRBJ2-2; 12 nucleotides line up with TRBD2. Trimming removed 3 bases from V and 5 bases from J; junction bases left unmatched: 1. Germline loops: CDR1 SNHLY, CDR2 FYNNEI. The CDR3 extends over 15 amino acids. DNA of the CDR3: TGTGCCAGCAGTGATGGACTAGCGGGGACCGGGGAGCTGTTTTTT. It translates to CASSDGLAGTGELFF.

A word on this clone: The identical CDR3 is also encoded by other nucleotide sequences in the sample. The CDR3 is CASTGGTEAFF. In nucleotides, the CDR3 is TGCGCCAGCACAGGGGGCACTGAAGCTTTCTTT. The chain links TRBV5-1 to TRBJ1-1, with TRBD1 matching 7 bases. Losses at the gene ends were 6 bases for V and 4 bases for J; bases not matched to a gene: 0. Germline CDR1 and CDR2: SGHRS and YFSETQ. This CDR3 comprises 11 residues.

The CDR3 sequence is CASSSLQGAQTEAFF. CDR3 bases: TGTGCCAGCAGTTCCCTGCAGGGGGCGCAGACTGAAGCTTTCTTT. The chain has TRBV28 and TRBJ1-1; TRBD1 matches at 8 bases. The CDR3 is 15 amino acids. Germline lookup yields CDR1 MDHEN and CDR2 SYDVKM. V lost 4 bases to trimming and J lost 5 bases; unmatched junction nucleotides: 9. Combining the CDR3 with reference TRBV28 and TRBJ1-1 gives the whole variable domain DVKVTQSSRYLVKRTGEKVFLECVQDMDHENMFWYRQDPGLGLRLIYFSYDVKMKEKGDIPEGYSVSREKKERFSLILESASTNQTSMYLCASSSLQGAQTEAFFGQGTRLTVV.

The chain couples TRBV6-5 to TRBJ1-5, with D uncertain. V lost 6 bases, J lost 0 bases, and 9 bases lay in between. Germline CDR1 reads MNHEY; CDR2 reads SVGAGI. The CDR3 has 14 amino acids. The CDR3 reads CASRHSNSNQPQHF. The CDR3 DNA is TGTGCCAGCAGACACAGCAATAGCAATCAGCCCCAGCATTTT.

The CDR3 coding sequence is TGTGCCAGCAACGACAGGGGGCCCTACGAGCAGTACTTC. This translates into CASNDRGPYEQYF. The chain is built from TRBV11-2 and TRBJ2-7; 10 bases fit TRBD1. V lost 7 bases to trimming and J lost 2 bases; unmatched junction nucleotides: 2. Per germline, CDR1 SGHAT and CDR2 FQNNGV. The CDR3 covers 13 residues.

The rearrangement joins TRBV10-3 to TRBJ1-1; D call uncertain. Trimming cost V 7 bases and J 0 bases, with 9 bases left between them. Germline loops: CDR1 ENHRY, CDR2 SYGVKD. The CDR3 covers 13 residues. CDR3 sequence (DNA): TGTGCCATCACTCTGGCTGTGAACACTGAAGCTTTCTTT. This encodes CAITLAVNTEAFF.

The V call is TRBV12-3 or TRBV12-4, the J call TRBJ1-3; D gene ambiguous. Deletions cut 6 bases from V and 7 bases from J, with 10 bases between. The CDR3 covers 12 residues. CDR3 protein: CASSRTRNTIYF. Written as DNA, the CDR3 is TGTGCCAGCAGCCGTACTAGGAACACCATATATTTT.

CDR3 sequence: CASSLGLVRLDEQFF. CDR3 bases: TGCGCCAGCAGCTTGGGACTAGTTCGGCTAGATGAGCAGTTCTTC. The gene calls are TRBV5-1 and TRBJ2-1; possibly TRBD2 for D (6 bases). V lost 0 bases and J 8 bases, leaving 15 bases between the germline ends. Germline CDR1 reads SGHRS; CDR2 reads YFSETQ. This CDR3 has 15 residues.

The chain combines TRBV2 with TRBJ1-6; D might be TRBD1 (6 bases). The CDR3 runs to 14 residues. The germline gives CDR1 SNHLY, CDR2 FYNNEI. V dropped 7 bases and J dropped 10 bases, with 17 bases sitting between them. For the CDR3, the DNA is TGTGCCAGCACTGTGGGCAGGGGCCGGTCACCCCTCCACTTT. Translation gives CASTVGRGRSPLHF. Supplemented by reference TRBV2 and TRBJ1-6, the full variable domain reads EPEVTQTPSHQVTQMGQEVILRCVPISNHLYFYWYRQILGQKVEFLVSFYNNEISEKSEIFDDQFSVERPDGSNFTLKIRSTKLEDSAMYFCASTVGRGRSPLHFGNGTRLTVT.

The chain combines TRBV2 with TRBJ1-1; tentative D call: TRBD1 (6 bases). The ends were cut back, 7 bases at V and 5 bases at J, with 11 bases in the middle. Germline lookup yields CDR1 SNHLY and CDR2 FYNNEI. The CDR3 runs 12 residues. CDR3 DNA sequence: TGTGCCAGCAATTACAGGGTGACTGAAGCTTTCTTT. Translation: CASNYRVTEAFF.

The J gene is TRBJ2-5, the V gene TRBV9, with D maybe TRBD2 (5 bases). CDR3 length equals 14 residues. Germline CDR1 reads SGDLS; CDR2 reads YYNGEE. The V end was cut by 4 bases, the J end by 7 bases, with 17 bases between. The CDR3 DNA reads as TGTGCCAGCAGCCCCAGCCTAGCTGGCAGGACCCAGTACTTC. It codes for CASSPSLAGRTQYF.

V usage is TRBV6-1 and J usage is TRBJ2-1; 8 nucleotides match TRBD2. J lost 3 bases, V lost 4 bases, and 8 bases had no gene match. The CDR3 extends over 16 amino acids. The germline V gene encodes CDR1 MNHNS and CDR2 SASEGT. The CDR3 region has the DNA TGTGCCAGCAGTGCCTTGACTAGCGCTTTCTACAATGAGCAGTTCTTC. This sequence encodes CASSALTSAFYNEQFF.

The chain recombines TRBV30 with TRBJ1-2; D uncertain. The germline V gene encodes CDR1 GTSNPN and CDR2 SVGIG (reference sequence). Trimming left V 0 bases short and J 4 bases short, with 9 bases between. This CDR3 contains 13 residues. The CDR3 protein is CAWSVNPLYGYTF. The CDR3 DNA is TGTGCCTGGAGTGTAAATCCCCTCTATGGCTACACCTTC.